Listed below are T cell receptor beta chains from one sample, sequenced in a study of CD8+CD57+ T cells in acquired aplastic anemia. TCRdb reprocessed the reads via MiXCR and lists one record per CDR3 protein. The sample has roughly 170,000 distinct CDR3 sequences, roughly 63% seen once; the top ten hold 45% to 55%. The sequenced sample consisted of sorted CD4+, CD8+, or CD8+CD57+ T cells (not recorded which) from PBMCs. Receptor source: a human donor in good health. Both conserved end residues are part of each CDR3. Fields, in order: clone size, V gene, D gene, J gene, CDR3 DNA, CDR3 protein. D genes are given only for firm matches. A row's size may be missing; if present it is once, few, many or a size class.

>few|TRBV20-1|.|TRBJ2-7
TGCAGTGCTAGTCTCTGGCGGGACGAATCCTACGAGCAGTACTTC
CSASLWRDESYEQYF
>.|TRBV7-3|.|TRBJ2-1
TGTGCCAGCAGCCCGGAGGCGAGTAACAATGAGCAGTTCTTC
CASSPEASNNEQFF
>few|TRBV7-2|.|TRBJ2-3
TGTGCCAGCAGCTTCTTCGTATCGGGGTCAGATACGCAGTATTTT
CASSFFVSGSDTQYF
>few|TRBV7-3|.|TRBJ2-1
TGTGCCAGCAGCCAAGGGTTAGGGAATGAGCAGTTCTTC
CASSQGLGNEQFF
>.|TRBV7-3|TRBD1|TRBJ1-2
TGTGCCAGTAGTACAGGGGGCCTTGGCTACACCTTC
CASSTGGLGYTF
>many|TRBV11-1|TRBD2|TRBJ2-7
TGTGCCAGCAGCCTCGATGGACTAGCGGCCCCCTACGAGCAGTACTTC
CASSLDGLAAPYEQYF
>.|TRBV15|.|TRBJ2-3
TGTGCCACCAGCCCCCAGCGGGCAGGGGGAATAGATACGCAGTATTTT
CATSPQRAGGIDTQYF
>.|TRBV7-2|TRBD1|TRBJ1-6
TGTGCCAGCAGCGCTGGCCGGGACAGGGGGGGCTCACCCCTCCACTTT
CASSAGRDRGGSPLHF
>.|TRBV11-2|.|TRBJ2-5
TGTGCCAGCAGCCCATCTGGGGACTGGAGGGAGACCCAGTACTTC
CASSPSGDWRETQYF
>.|TRBV24-1|.|TRBJ2-3
TGTGCCACCAGTGATGCCGTCACAGATACGCAGTATTTT
CATSDAVTDTQYF
>few|TRBV20-1|.|TRBJ2-7
TGCAGTGCTAGAGCCGCCTACGAGCAGTACTTC
CSARAAYEQYF
>.|TRBV19|.|TRBJ2-5
TGTGCCTCCGGGGCGGAGGAGACCCAGTACTTC
CASGAEETQYF
>.|TRBV11-2|.|TRBJ1-6
TGTGCCAGCAGCTCCACAGCTAATTCACCCCTCCACTTT
CASSSTANSPLHF
>few|TRBV3-2|.|TRBJ1-1
TGTGCCAGCAGCCAAGGGGGAGTGGTCACTGAAGCTTTCTTT
CASSQGGVVTEAFF
>.|TRBV6-4|.|TRBJ2-3
TGTGCCAGCAGTGGGAGGGCCACAGATACGCAGTATTTT
CASSGRATDTQYF
>.|TRBV7-2|TRBD2|TRBJ2-2
TGTGCCAGCAGCTTCGGGCCTAGCGGGGGGCCGGGCACCGGGGAGCTGTTTTTT
CASSFGPSGGPGTGELFF
>.|TRBV5-6|.|TRBJ2-7
TGTGCCAGCAGCCCAACGCACCGGAGGCCCGAGCAGTACTTC
CASSPTHRRPEQYF
>.|TRBV4-2|.|TRBJ2-5
TGTGCCAGCAGCCCCACCTCCAGGGAGACCCAGTACTTC
CASSPTSRETQYF
>.|TRBV15|.|TRBJ1-1
TGTGCCACCAGCAGAGTAAGAAACACTGAAGCTTTCTTT
CATSRVRNTEAFF
>.|TRBV7-9|.|TRBJ2-7
TGTGCCAGCAGCTTAGCACAGAGCTCCTACGAGCAGTACTTC
CASSLAQSSYEQYF
>.|TRBV25-1|.|TRBJ2-1
TGTGCCAGCAGTGAGGTCGCACCAAACTACAATGAGCAGTTCTTC
CASSEVAPNYNEQFF
>.|TRBV4-1|TRBD1|TRBJ2-3
TGCGCCAGCAGCCAAGTGGACAGGGGAAGATCAGATACGCAGTATTTT
CASSQVDRGRSDTQYF
>few|TRBV12-3/TRBV12-4|.|TRBJ2-7
TGTGCCAGTAAGGTCGATGACGAGCAGTACTTC
CASKVDDEQYF
>many|TRBV10-3|TRBD2|TRBJ2-7
TGTGCCATCAGTGATTTGCTAGCGGGAGTTAACGAGCAGTACTTC
CAISDLLAGVNEQYF
>.|TRBV10-3|.|TRBJ1-1
TGTGCCGTCAGTGGAGCTCTGAATACTGAAGCTTTCTTT
CAVSGALNTEAFF
>.|TRBV7-2|.|TRBJ2-3
TGTGCCAGCACTACGAGTGCGGTAGCTAGCACAGATACGCAGTATTTT
CASTTSAVASTDTQYF
>.|TRBV12-3/TRBV12-4|.|TRBJ2-7
TGTGCCAGCAGCCGGAGATTAGGGGTCGAGCAGTACTTC
CASSRRLGVEQYF
>.|TRBV24-1|.|TRBJ2-5
TGTGCCACCAGTGGGCCGAGTCGAGAGACCCAGTACTTC
CATSGPSRETQYF
>.|TRBV29-1|TRBD1|TRBJ2-1
TGCAGCGTCGGGTGGACAGGTAGCAGTGAGCAGTTCTTC
CSVGWTGSSEQFF
>.|TRBV9|.|TRBJ2-3
TGTGCCAGCAGCGTAGAGGCTAGCATGGATACGCAGTATTTT
CASSVEASMDTQYF
>few|TRBV2|TRBD2|TRBJ2-7
TGTGCCAGCAGGATAGCGGGTTCCGAGCAGTACTTC
CASRIAGSEQYF
>.|TRBV15|.|TRBJ1-5
TGTGCCACCAGCAGAGATAGGGCAGGGGTAGGGTATCAGCCCCAGCATTTT
CATSRDRAGVGYQPQHF
>.|TRBV7-3|TRBD2|TRBJ2-5
TGTGCCAGCAGCGCCCCTAGCGGGACAGACCAAGAGACCCAGTACTTC
CASSAPSGTDQETQYF
>few|TRBV19|.|TRBJ2-6
TGTGCCAGTAGTAGCGGGCAGGTCAGCTCTGGGGCCAACGTCCTGACTTTC
CASSSGQVSSGANVLTF
>.|TRBV29-1|TRBD2|TRBJ2-1
TGCAGCGTTGAGCCCGGGACTAGCGGGATTGGAGAGCAGTTCTTC
CSVEPGTSGIGEQFF
>.|TRBV19|TRBD1|TRBJ1-1
TGTGCCAGTAGTACCCTTCCGGGACAGGGGGCTAAAGCTTTCTTT
CASSTLPGQGAKAFF
>.|TRBV10-3|.|TRBJ2-7
TGTGCCATCAGTGGGAGCTACGAGCAGTACTTC
CAISGSYEQYF
>.|TRBV5-5|.|TRBJ1-2
TGTGCCAGCAGCCCCCAGGGGCCCACTTATGGCTACACCTTC
CASSPQGPTYGYTF
>once|TRBV20-1|.|TRBJ1-5
TGCAGTGCTAGACCAGGTGGTAGTAGCAATCAGCCCCAGCATTTT
CSARPGGSSNQPQHF
>.|TRBV2|.|TRBJ2-1
TGTGCCAGCACCAGCTACTTCTACAATGAGCAGTTCTTC
CASTSYFYNEQFF
>.|TRBV7-3|.|TRBJ2-3
TGTGCCAGCAGCCCCGACAGTTACTGGACCACAGATACGCAGTATTTT
CASSPDSYWTTDTQYF
>once|TRBV6-4|TRBD2|TRBJ2-5
TGTGCCATCAGCGGGACTAGCGGGGACACCCAAGAGACCCAGTACTTC
CAISGTSGDTQETQYF
>.|TRBV20-1|TRBD2|TRBJ2-5
TGCAGTGCCGGGACTAGCGGGGTGGAGACCCAGTACTTC
CSAGTSGVETQYF
>once|TRBV10-3|.|TRBJ2-1
TGTGCCATCAGTGTGGGGGGGGGGCACAATGAGCAGTTCTTC
CAISVGGGHNEQFF
>many|TRBV6-1|TRBD2|TRBJ2-7
TGTGCCAGCAGTGGACCGGGACGGACAAGCGGGAGGGAAGTCTACGAGCAGTACTTC
CASSGPGRTSGREVYEQYF
>once|TRBV12-3/TRBV12-4|TRBD1|TRBJ1-3
TGTGCCAGCAGTTTCCGGGGACAGGGCTCTGGAAACACCATATATTTT
CASSFRGQGSGNTIYF
>.|TRBV20-1|TRBD2|TRBJ2-1
TGCAGTGCTCGTGGACTAGGAGGGGCGTTGGAGCAGTTCTTC
CSARGLGGALEQFF
>.|TRBV20-1|.|TRBJ2-5
TGCAGTGCCGAAAATCCCTACTCGGGGATACAAGAGACCCAGTACTTC
CSAENPYSGIQETQYF
>.|TRBV7-9|.|TRBJ1-5
TGTGCCAGCAGCCCAGGGTATGACGGCAATCAGCCCCAGCATTTT
CASSPGYDGNQPQHF
>.|TRBV9|.|TRBJ2-1
TGTGCCAGCAGCGTAGAGTGGGGACCACCCTACAATGAGCAGTTCTTC
CASSVEWGPPYNEQFF